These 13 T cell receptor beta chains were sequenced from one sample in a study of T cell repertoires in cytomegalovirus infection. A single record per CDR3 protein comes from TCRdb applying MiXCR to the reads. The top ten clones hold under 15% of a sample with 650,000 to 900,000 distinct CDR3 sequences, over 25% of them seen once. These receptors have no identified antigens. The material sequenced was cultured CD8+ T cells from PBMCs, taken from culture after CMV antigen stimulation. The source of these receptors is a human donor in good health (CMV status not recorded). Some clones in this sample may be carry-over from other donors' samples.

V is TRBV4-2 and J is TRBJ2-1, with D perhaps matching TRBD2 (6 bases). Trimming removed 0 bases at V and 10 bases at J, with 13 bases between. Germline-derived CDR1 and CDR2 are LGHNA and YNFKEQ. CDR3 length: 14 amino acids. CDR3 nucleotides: TGTGCCAGCAGCCAAGATTTAGCGGTAGAGGAGCAGTTCTTC. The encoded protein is CASSQDLAVEEQFF.

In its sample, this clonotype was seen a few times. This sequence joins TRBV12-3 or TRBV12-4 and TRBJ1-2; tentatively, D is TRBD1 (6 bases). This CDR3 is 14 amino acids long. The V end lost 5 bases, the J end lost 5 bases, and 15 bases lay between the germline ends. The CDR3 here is CASSPFDRSYGYTF. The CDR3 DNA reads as TGTGCCAGCAGTCCCTTCGACAGGAGTTATGGCTACACCTTC.

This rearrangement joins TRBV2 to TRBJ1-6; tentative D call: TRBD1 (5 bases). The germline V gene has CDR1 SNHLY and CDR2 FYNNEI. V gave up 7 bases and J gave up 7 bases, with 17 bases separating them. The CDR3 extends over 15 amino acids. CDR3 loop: CASTPLRQGNSPLHF. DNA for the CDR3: TGTGCCAGCACGCCCCTTCGCCAGGGAAATTCACCCCTCCACTTT.

CDR3 coding DNA: TGCAGCGTAGCCGGTACGCAGTATTTT. Its protein product is CSVAGTQYF. This sequence joins TRBV29-1 and TRBJ2-3; D is undetermined. This CDR3 spans 9 amino acids. The V gene lost 6 bases and the J gene lost 8 bases, with 6 bases spanning the gap. From germline, CDR1 is SQVTM and CDR2 ANQGSEA.

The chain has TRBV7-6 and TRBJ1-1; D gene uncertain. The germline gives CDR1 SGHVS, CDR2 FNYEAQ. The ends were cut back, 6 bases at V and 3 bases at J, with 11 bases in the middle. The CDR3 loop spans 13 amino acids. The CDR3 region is CASSPAGYTEAFF. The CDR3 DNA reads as TGTGCCAGCAGTCCCGCCGGTTACACTGAAGCTTTCTTT.

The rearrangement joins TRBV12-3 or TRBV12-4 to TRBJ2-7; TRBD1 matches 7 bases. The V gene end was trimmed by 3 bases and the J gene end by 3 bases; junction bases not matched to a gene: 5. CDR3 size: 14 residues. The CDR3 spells CASSFSRGFYEQYF. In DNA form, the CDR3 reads TGTGCCAGCAGTTTTAGCAGGGGGTTCTACGAGCAGTACTTC.

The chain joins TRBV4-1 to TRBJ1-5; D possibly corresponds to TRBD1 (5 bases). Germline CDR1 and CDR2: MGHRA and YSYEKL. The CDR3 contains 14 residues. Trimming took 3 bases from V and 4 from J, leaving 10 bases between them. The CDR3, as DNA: TGCGCCAGCAGCCACCCGGGACTTAATCAGCCCCAGCATTTT. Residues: CASSHPGLNQPQHF.

The CDR3 DNA follows: TGCGCCAGCAGCCAACCCGGGACGACCTACACTGAAGCTTTCTTT. Translation gives CASSQPGTTYTEAFF. This chain connects TRBV4-1 to TRBJ1-1; possibly TRBD1 for D (5 bases). Germline assignment: CDR1 MGHRA and CDR2 YSYEKL. This CDR3 has 15 amino acids. Trimming removed 2 bases at V and 3 bases at J, with 13 bases between.

In nucleotides, the CDR3 is TGTGCCACCAGTGATCCTCGGGACAGGGAAGGGGACATTCAGTACTTC. Translated: CATSDPRDREGDIQYF. This rearrangement joins TRBV24-1 to TRBJ2-4, with TRBD1 matching over 9 bases. The CDR3 runs 16 residues. V was pared by 3 bases and J by 8 bases, with 10 bases of the junction left unmatched. CDR1 is KGHDR and CDR2 is SFDVKD in the germline V gene.

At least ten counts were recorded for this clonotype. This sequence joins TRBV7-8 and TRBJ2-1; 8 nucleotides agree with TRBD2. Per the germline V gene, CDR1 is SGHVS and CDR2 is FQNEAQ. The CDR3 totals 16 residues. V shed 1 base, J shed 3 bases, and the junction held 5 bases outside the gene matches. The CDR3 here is CASSLGVAGLYNEQFF. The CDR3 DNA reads TGTGCCAGCAGCTTAGGGGTAGCGGGACTCTACAATGAGCAGTTCTTC.

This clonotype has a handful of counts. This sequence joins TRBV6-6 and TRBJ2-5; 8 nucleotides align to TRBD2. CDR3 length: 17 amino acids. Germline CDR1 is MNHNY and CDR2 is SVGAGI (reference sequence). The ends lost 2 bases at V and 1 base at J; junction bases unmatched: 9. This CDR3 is CASSYPRAGAVQETQYF. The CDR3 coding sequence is TGTGCCAGCAGTTACCCTCGAGCGGGGGCCGTCCAAGAGACCCAGTACTTC.

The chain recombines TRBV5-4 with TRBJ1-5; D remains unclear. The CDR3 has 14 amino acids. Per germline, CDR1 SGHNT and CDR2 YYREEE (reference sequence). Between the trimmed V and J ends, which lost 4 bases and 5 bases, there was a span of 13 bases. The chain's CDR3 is CASSNGLSDQPQHF. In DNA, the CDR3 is TGTGCCAGCAGCAACGGGCTCAGCGATCAGCCCCAGCATTTT.

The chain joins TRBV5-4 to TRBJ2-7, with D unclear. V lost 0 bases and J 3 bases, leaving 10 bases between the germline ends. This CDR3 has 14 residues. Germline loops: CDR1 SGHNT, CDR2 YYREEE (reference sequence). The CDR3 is CASSLAEESYEQYF. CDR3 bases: TGTGCCAGCAGCTTGGCCGAGGAGAGCTACGAGCAGTACTTC. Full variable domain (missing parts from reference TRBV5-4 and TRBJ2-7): ETGVTQSPTHLIKTRGQQVTLRCSSQSGHNTVSWYQQALGQGPQFIFQYYREEENGRGNFPPRFSGLQFPNYSSELNVNALELDDSALYLCASSLAEESYEQYFGPGTRLTVT.